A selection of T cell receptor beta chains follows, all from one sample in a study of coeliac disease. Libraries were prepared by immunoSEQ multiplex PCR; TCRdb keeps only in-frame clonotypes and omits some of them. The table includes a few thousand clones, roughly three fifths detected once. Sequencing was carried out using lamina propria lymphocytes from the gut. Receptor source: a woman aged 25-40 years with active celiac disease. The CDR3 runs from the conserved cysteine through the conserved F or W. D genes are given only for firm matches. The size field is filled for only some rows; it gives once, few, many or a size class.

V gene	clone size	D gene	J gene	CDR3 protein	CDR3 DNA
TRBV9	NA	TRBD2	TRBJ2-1	CASSVAGLAGGNEQFF	TGTGCCAGCAGCGTAGCAGGACTAGCGGGGGGGAATGAGCAGTTCTTC
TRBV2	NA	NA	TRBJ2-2	CASKPGPYTGELFF	TGTGCCAGCAAACCAGGGCCCTACACCGGGGAGCTGTTTTTT
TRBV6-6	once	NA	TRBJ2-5	CASSRTVGRDGGTQYF	TGTGCCAGCAGCCGAACCGTCGGCAGGGACGGGGGGACCCAGTACTTC
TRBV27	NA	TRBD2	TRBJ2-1	CASSPRTSGITEQFF	TGTGCCAGCAGTCCCCGGACTAGCGGGATCACTGAGCAGTTCTTC
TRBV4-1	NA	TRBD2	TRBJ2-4	CASSQSSETGGIQYF	TGCGCCAGCAGCCAATCTAGCGAAACGGGGGGCATTCAGTACTTC
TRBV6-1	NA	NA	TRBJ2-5	CAAHPGVGSQETQYF	TGTGCCGCTCACCCCGGAGTCGGGAGCCAAGAGACCCAGTACTTC
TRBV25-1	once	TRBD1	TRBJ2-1	CASSATYGQGIDEQFF	TGTGCCAGCAGTGCTACATACGGACAGGGAATAGATGAGCAGTTCTTC
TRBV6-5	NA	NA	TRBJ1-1	CASSLANTEAFF	TGTGCCAGCAGTCTGGCGAACACTGAAGCTTTCTTT
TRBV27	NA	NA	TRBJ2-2	CASSQVGGGTGELFF	TGTGCCAGCAGCCAGGTGGGAGGGGGGACCGGGGAGCTGTTTTTT
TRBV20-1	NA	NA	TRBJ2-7	CSAGGPYEQYF	TGCAGTGCGGGGGGACCGTACGAGCAGTACTTC
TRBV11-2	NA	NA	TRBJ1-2	CASSLDRDWDINYGYTF	TGTGCCAGCAGCTTAGATCGGGATTGGGACATTAACTATGGCTACACCTTC
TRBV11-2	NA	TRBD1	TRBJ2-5	CASSSLGGTQETQYF	TGTGCCAGCAGCTCGCTAGGGGGCACCCAAGAGACCCAGTACTTC
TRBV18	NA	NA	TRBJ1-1	CASSPFWHENTEAFF	TGTGCCAGCTCACCGTTCTGGCACGAGAACACTGAAGCTTTCTTT
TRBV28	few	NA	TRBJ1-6	CASSLLRQPFNSPLHF	TGTGCCAGCAGTTTATTGCGACAGCCCTTTAATTCACCCCTCCACTTT
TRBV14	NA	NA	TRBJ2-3	CASSPIDTDTQYF	TGTGCCAGCAGCCCCATAGACACAGATACGCAGTATTTT
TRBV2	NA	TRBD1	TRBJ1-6	CASSEQGDSPLHF	TGTGCCAGCAGTGAACAGGGGGATTCACCCCTCCACTTT
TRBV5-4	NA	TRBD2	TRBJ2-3	CASSLGEREGPGDTQYF	TGTGCCAGCAGCTTGGGAGAGCGGGAGGGCCCCGGAGATACGCAGTATTTT
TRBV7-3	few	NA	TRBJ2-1	CASSSTVSGRYNEQFF	TGTGCCAGCAGCTCCACTGTGAGCGGACGTTACAATGAGCAGTTCTTC
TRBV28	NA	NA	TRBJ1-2	CASSRWGGDAYGYTF	TGTGCCAGCAGTAGGTGGGGGGGCGATGCCTATGGCTACACCTTC
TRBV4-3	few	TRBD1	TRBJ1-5	CASSQTGDRQPQHF	TGCGCCAGCAGCCAAACAGGGGATCGGCAGCCCCAGCATTTT
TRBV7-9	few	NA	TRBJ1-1	CASSLEGGEWNTEAFF	TGTGCCAGCAGCTTAGAGGGGGGGGAGTGGAACACTGAAGCTTTCTTT
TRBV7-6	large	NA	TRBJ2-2	CASSSRVKDTGELFF	TGTGCCAGCAGCTCCAGGGTGAAGGACACCGGGGAGCTGTTTTTT
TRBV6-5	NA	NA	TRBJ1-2	CASRPRQTSNYGYTF	TGTGCCAGCAGACCCCGACAGACAAGTAACTATGGCTACACCTTC
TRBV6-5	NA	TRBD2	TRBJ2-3	CASSPGLAEDTQYF	TGTGCCAGCAGTCCAGGACTAGCGGAAGATACGCAGTATTTT
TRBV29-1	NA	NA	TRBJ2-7	CSFAEGAIYEQYF	TGCAGCTTCGCGGAAGGGGCCATTTACGAGCAGTACTTC
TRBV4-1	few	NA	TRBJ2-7	CASSQRGLGSYEQYF	TGCGCCAGCAGCCAAAGGGGGTTAGGGTCCTACGAGCAGTACTTC
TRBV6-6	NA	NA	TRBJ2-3	CASSSGVAQYF	TGTGCCAGCAGTTCCGGAGTAGCGCAGTATTTT
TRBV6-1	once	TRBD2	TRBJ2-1	CASSVSSGSHNEQFF	TGTGCCAGCAGTGTCTCTAGCGGGAGTCACAATGAGCAGTTCTTC
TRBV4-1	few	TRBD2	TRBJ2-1	CASSQGLAGGPSSYNEQFF	TGCGCCAGCAGCCAGGGACTAGCGGGAGGGCCCAGCTCCTACAATGAGCAGTTCTTC
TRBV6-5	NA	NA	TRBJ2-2	CASNLRGGLTGELFF	TGTGCCAGCAACCTAAGGGGAGGCTTAACCGGGGAGCTGTTTTTT
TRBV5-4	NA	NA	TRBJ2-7	CASSKESRRGIYEQYF	TGTGCCAGCAGCAAGGAATCGCGTCGCGGAATATACGAGCAGTACTTC
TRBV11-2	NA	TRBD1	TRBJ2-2	CASSKEVGTGMTGELFF	TGTGCCAGCAGCAAAGAGGTCGGGACAGGGATGACCGGGGAGCTGTTTTTT
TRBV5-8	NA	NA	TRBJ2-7	CASSLAPGPSYEQYF	TGTGCCAGCAGCTTGGCTCCAGGTCCATCCTACGAGCAGTACTTC
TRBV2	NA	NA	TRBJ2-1	CASSAPDQANTRANEQFF	TGTGCCAGCAGTGCCCCCGACCAAGCCAATACCAGGGCCAATGAGCAGTTCTTC
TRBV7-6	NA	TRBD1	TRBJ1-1	CASSLIPVDRGLLAFF	TGTGCCAGCAGCTTAATTCCCGTCGACAGGGGGCTCTTGGCTTTCTTT
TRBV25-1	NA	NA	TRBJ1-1	CASTEAGNTEAFF	TGTGCCAGCACCGAGGCTGGGAACACTGAAGCTTTCTTT
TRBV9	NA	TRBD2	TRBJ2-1	CASSVVGASGRYSSYNEQFF	TGTGCCAGCAGCGTAGTGGGGGCTAGCGGGAGGTATAGCTCCTACAATGAGCAGTTCTTC
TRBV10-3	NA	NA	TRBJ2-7	CAISESTKAEWVQYF	TGTGCCATCAGTGAGTCGACTAAGGCAGAGTGGGTGCAGTACTTC
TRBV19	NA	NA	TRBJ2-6	CASSRLTGANVLTF	TGTGCCAGTAGTCGTCTAACTGGGGCCAACGTCCTGACTTTC
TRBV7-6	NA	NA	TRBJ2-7	CASSPSRDFEQYF	TGTGCCAGCAGCCCCAGTCGGGATTTCGAGCAGTACTTC
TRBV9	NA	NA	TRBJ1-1	CASSAWEGPGTEAFF	TGTGCCAGCAGCGCCTGGGAGGGCCCGGGCACTGAAGCTTTCTTT
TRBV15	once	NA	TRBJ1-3	CATSSDSFSGNTIYF	TGTGCCACCAGCAGCGACAGTTTCTCTGGAAACACCATATATTTT
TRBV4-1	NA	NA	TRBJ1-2	CASARLPDSFYGYTF	TGCGCCAGCGCCCGCCTGCCCGACAGCTTCTATGGCTACACCTTC
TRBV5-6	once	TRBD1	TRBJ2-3	CASSLGTGGTDTQYF	TGTGCCAGCAGCTTGGGGACAGGGGGCACAGATACGCAGTATTTT
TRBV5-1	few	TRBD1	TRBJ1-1	CASSRTGQGTLNTEAFF	TGCGCCAGCAGCCGAACAGGACAGGGGACACTGAACACTGAAGCTTTCTTT
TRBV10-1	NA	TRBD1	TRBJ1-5	CAPGQLTNSNQPQHF	TGCGCACCGGGACAGCTTACCAATAGCAATCAGCCCCAGCATTTT
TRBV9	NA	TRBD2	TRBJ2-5	CASSVGTSEREETQYF	TGTGCCAGCAGCGTCGGGACTAGCGAACGGGAAGAGACCCAGTACTTC
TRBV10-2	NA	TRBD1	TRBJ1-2	CASSESRTGFYGYTF	TGCGCCAGCAGTGAGTCGCGGACAGGATTCTATGGCTACACCTTC
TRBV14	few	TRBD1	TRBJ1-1	CASSTQGEVNTEAFF	TGTGCCAGCAGCACGCAGGGGGAGGTGAACACTGAAGCTTTCTTT
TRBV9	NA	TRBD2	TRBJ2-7	CASSVMSGASSYEQYF	TGTGCCAGCAGCGTAATGAGCGGGGCTTCTTCCTACGAGCAGTACTTC
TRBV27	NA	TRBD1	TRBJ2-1	CASSSQGAGYNEQFF	TGTGCCAGCAGTTCGCAGGGGGCAGGCTACAATGAGCAGTTCTTC
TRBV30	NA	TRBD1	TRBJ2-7	CASTGTGNEQYF	TGTGCCTCCACCGGGACAGGCAACGAGCAGTACTTC
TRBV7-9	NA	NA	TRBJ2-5	CASSGALLETQYF	TGTGCCAGCAGCGGGGCCCTTCTGGAGACCCAGTACTTC
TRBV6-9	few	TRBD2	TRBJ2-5	CASSYTRLAGLETQYF	TGTGCCAGCAGTTACACTCGACTAGCGGGGCTAGAGACCCAGTACTTC
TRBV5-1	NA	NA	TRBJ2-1	CASSPTGIPYSYNEQFF	TGCGCCAGCAGCCCTACAGGAATTCCCTACTCCTACAATGAGCAGTTCTTC
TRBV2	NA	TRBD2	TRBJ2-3	CASSGGTTDTQYF	TGTGCCAGCAGCGGGGGGACCACAGATACGCAGTATTTT